This T cell receptor beta chain was identified in a study of cytomegalovirus exposure and HLA in healthy donors. All donors participated as healthy donors of bone marrow. Comment on this clone: The antigen is not known.

Findings and limits, study-wide: A missense DCLRE1C variant was associated with V- and J-gene trimming of TCR beta chains in a later analysis, and an independent cohort replicated the association.

Trimming took 5 bases from V and 1 from J, leaving 9 bases between them. The CDR3 is made up of 14 amino acids. Germline V gene sequence: CDR1 PRHDT, CDR2 FYEKMQ (reference sequence). The PCR made use of 60 Vbeta and 13 Jbeta primers. The assay was immunoSEQ multiplex PCR, and TCRdb's table has in-frame clones only and misses some. This table has some 200,000 clones, around 81% appearing once. This TCR was recovered from a woman between 25 and 40 years old in good health and CMV-seronegative. This rearrangement joins TRBV13 to TRBJ2-1, with D unresolved. The sample comprised PBMCs. CDR3 sequence (DNA): TGTGCCAGCAGCCCCCCCAATTCCTACAATGAGCAGTTCTTC. Translating gives CASSPPNSYNEQFF.